The 2 T cell receptor beta chains reported below all come from one sample, sequenced in a study of OX40 agonist ivuxolimab in advanced cancers. Profiling relied on immunoSEQ multiplex PCR, and the TCRdb table lists in-frame clones only, not all of them. Of 70,000 to 90,000 clones listed, over 75% are singletons. Sequencing used CD4+ or CD8+ T cells sorted from blood, obtained in a trial of the OX40 agonist ivuxolimab. These receptors all stem from an adult with an advanced solid tumor such as melanoma, head and neck, liver or kidney cancer.

The DNA for the CDR3 is TGTGCCAGTACACGATCGGGCCAGGCAAACACCGGGGAGCTGTTTTTT. It yields the protein CASTRSGQANTGELFF. This chain links TRBV19 with TRBJ2-2; D gene ambiguous. CDR3 length: 16 residues. Germline V lookup: CDR1 LNHDA, CDR2 SQIVND (reference sequence). V was pared by 7 bases and J by 2 bases, with 17 bases between.

This clone is a singleton in its sample. The chain combines TRBV7-8 with TRBJ2-7, with D tentatively TRBD1 (6 bases). The CDR3 covers 14 residues. V lost 11 bases, J lost 1 base, and 18 bases lay in between. Germline V gene data show CDR1 as SGHVS and CDR2 as FQNEAQ. CDR3 coding DNA: TGTGCCTCCCAGGGGACCTACCTATCCTACGAGCAGTACTTC. It translates to CASQGTYLSYEQYF.